The clone carrying this T cell receptor beta chain showed up just a few times. Produced via immunoSEQ multiplex PCR; TCRdb's table is partial and in-frame only. The table has more than 15,000 clones, 60% to 70% seen once. The sample originates from a study of sequential checkpoint blockade in melanoma. As for the study in general: Arm A got nivolumab then ipilimumab; arm B the reverse, 1:1. Each arm's sequence ended with maintenance nivolumab.

Treatment given: randomized to nivolumab then ipilimumab (arm A) or the reverse (arm B). Patients had received no earlier DNA-damaging chemotherapy. From thawed PBMCs, live CD3+CD8+ cells negative for CD19 and CD56 were sorted. The TCR comes from a human donor with melanoma. This specimen was CD8+ T cells sorted from blood (inferred from file names), taken from a patient given nivolumab and ipilimumab in sequence.

The CDR3 nucleotides read TGTGCCAGCAGCTCTTGTGGAAACACCATATATTTT. Translating gives CASSSCGNTIYF. The V gene is TRBV21-1, the J gene TRBJ1-3. TRBV21-1 is a pseudogene. The CDR3 has 12 amino acids.